This is a list of T cell receptor beta chains from one sample in a study of T cell responses to AZD1222 COVID-19 vaccine. Assay used: immunoSEQ multiplex PCR; TCRdb lists only in-frame clones, some missing. The table records approximately 97,000 clones, around 90% of them present only once. Sample: peripheral blood, taken on day 0 of AZD1222 vaccination. These receptors all come from an adult in good health. Each CDR3 is given with its conserved first and last residue.

>TRBJ1-4|TRBV27
CASSYRGSGSEKLFF
>TRBJ1-1|TRBV29-1
CSVRQGAAEAFF
>TRBJ1-2|TRBV10-3
CAISDGTGTTRYGYTF
>TRBJ1-2|TRBV29-1
CSVEIGREGLGYGYTF
>TRBJ2-7|TRBV3-1/TRBV3-2
CATSLLAGVTYEQYF
>TRBJ1-5|TRBV5-4
CASSLAGAEQPQHF
>TRBJ1-2|TRBV27
CASGRHYGYTF
>TRBJ2-7|TRBV7-9
CASSPRQGGEQYF
>TRBJ1-1|TRBV27
CASSLRFSGRGVTEAFF
>TRBJ2-5|TRBV18
CASSPSGLGEETQYF
>TRBJ2-7|TRBV11-3
CASSSGASGAYEQYF
>TRBJ1-2|TRBV2
CASSGEGYYGYTF
>TRBJ2-7|TRBV12-5
CATGGGGPYEQYF
>TRBJ1-5|TRBV30
CAWSNQDQPQHF
>TRBJ1-3|TRBV21-1
CASFATVHCSGNTIYF
>TRBJ2-1|TRBV5-1
CASSLDYEQFF
>TRBJ2-5|TRBV18
CASSPRGGQETQYF
>TRBJ2-3|TRBV13
CASSFQGPLRDTQYF
>TRBJ2-5|TRBV2
CASSPGQPQETQYF
>TRBJ1-4|TRBV27
CASSLSRQANEKLFF
>TRBJ1-5|TRBV5-4
CASSLGGGLTSGQPQHF
>TRBJ2-7|TRBV28
CASSESSGLSYEQYF
>TRBJ1-5|TRBV19
CASTSGQGNQPQHF
>TRBJ1-1|TRBV11-2
CASSLEGRRFTEAFF
>TRBJ1-6|TRBV12-3/TRBV12-4
CASSSQGLSPLHF
>TRBJ2-3|TRBV6-2/TRBV6-3
CASSDRTGGGDTQYF
>TRBJ1-6|TRBV7-2
CASRRDRVNSPLHF
>TRBJ2-2|TRBV5-1
CASSLVGQGNTGELFF
>TRBJ1-6|TRBV19
CASTKDSLAVYNSPLHF
>TRBJ2-7|TRBV7-2
CASSLGDEQYF
>TRBJ1-6|TRBV7-8
CASSLEKTGVNSPLHF
>TRBJ1-3|TRBV2
CASSERYESQSSGNTIYF
>TRBJ1-2|TRBV14
CASSYVRTGGSDGYTF
>TRBJ1-2|TRBV3-1/TRBV3-2
CASTPDGLDYGYTF
>TRBJ1-1|TRBV4-1
CASSRKSVDSEAFF
>TRBJ1-2|TRBV5-4
CASSPPTSNYGYTF
>TRBJ2-6|TRBV19
CASSRGPRSGANVLTF
>TRBJ2-1|TRBV7-3
CASSPPSASSYNEQFF
>TRBJ1-2|TRBV27
CASSLQGYNYGYTF
>TRBJ2-5|TRBV4-2
CASSQDSGGTPQETQYF
>TRBJ2-3|TRBV24-1
CATSDGDRVARDTQYF
>TRBJ1-4|TRBV28
CASSFRDRVGKLFF
>TRBJ2-7|TRBV19
CASSIGRDRDQYF
>TRBJ2-7|TRBV2
CASMGGYEQYF
>TRBJ1-5|TRBV2
CASRGIRGRNQPQHF
>TRBJ2-3|TRBV21-1
CASSKGWGQADTQYF
>TRBJ2-7|TRBV4-1
CASSQAGHSYEQYF
>TRBJ2-7|TRBV4-2
CASSQDSVQSEQYF
>TRBJ2-1|TRBV25-1
CASSGGWDYNEQFF
>TRBJ1-5|TRBV19
CASSIQGWQPQHF
>TRBJ1-5|TRBV27
CASSFRGVSNQPQHF
>TRBJ1-5|TRBV10-1
CASSARSNQPQHF
>TRBJ1-2|TRBV4-2
CASSQKRTGHGYTF
>TRBJ2-5|TRBV18
CASSQPGLGGDETQYF